What follows are 8 T cell receptor beta chains derived from one specimen sequenced in a study of shared clonotypes between healthy human individuals. TCRdb keeps only in-frame clones here, not all; method: immunoSEQ multiplex PCR. The data hold some 650,000 clones, with more than 95% observed a single time. The sample consisted of naive CD4+ T cells sorted from blood. The subset was: CD45RA+ positively selected. The receptors shown here come from a woman in her twenties or thirties in good health.

This clone was detected once. The chain links TRBV28 to TRBJ2-5; 7 bases are a match to TRBD1. Germline lookup yields CDR1 MDHEN and CDR2 SYDVKM. This CDR3 region has 14 residues. V lost 5 bases, J lost 1 base, and 4 bases stayed unmatched. CDR3 sequence: CASSGRDSQETQYF. In DNA, the CDR3 is TGTGCCAGCAGTGGCCGGGACAGCCAAGAGACCCAGTACTTC.

The V and J genes are TRBV25-1 and TRBJ2-7; D possibly matches TRBD1 or TRBD2 (5 bases each). The germline gives CDR1 MGHDK, CDR2 SYGVNS. The CDR3 extends over 12 amino acids. Trimming left V 3 bases short and J 3 bases short, with 6 bases between. This chain's CDR3 is CASSDGGYEQYF. The CDR3 DNA reads as TGTGCCAGCAGTGATGGGGGCTACGAGCAGTACTTC.

The CDR3 nucleotides read TGTGCCTGGAGTACCACCCACACTGAAGCTTTCTTT. Translated, it gives CAWSTTHTEAFF. The V gene is TRBV30, the J gene TRBJ1-1, with unresolved D. V lost 2 bases and J 3 bases, leaving 7 bases between the germline ends. The CDR3 totals 12 residues. Germline-derived CDR1 and CDR2 are GTSNPN and SVGIG (reference sequence).

The V call is TRBV4-1, the J call TRBJ2-5; 7 bases agree with TRBD2. The V segment lost 1 base and the J segment 4 bases; nucleotides outside the gene matches: 18. The CDR3 is 19 residues long. CDR1 MGHRA and CDR2 YSYEKL come from the germline V gene. CDR3 DNA sequence: TGCGCCAGCAGCCAAGGGCGGGGAGGGAGTCTCGGGTCCAGAGAGACCCAGTACTTC. Its translation is CASSQGRGGSLGSRETQYF.

This rearrangement joins TRBV19 to TRBJ2-2; no definite D call. The germline gives CDR1 LNHDA, CDR2 SQIVND (reference sequence). V was trimmed by 0 bases and J by 3 bases, leaving 5 bases between them. The CDR3 consists of 14 residues. The CDR3 here is CASSIDRDTGELFF. The CDR3 DNA reads TGTGCCAGTAGTATAGATCGGGACACCGGGGAGCTGTTTTTT.

The count of this clone is one. V gene TRBV5-5 combines with J gene TRBJ2-4, with a tentative D call TRBD2 (5 bases). The V gene's germline CDR1 is SGHKS and CDR2 YYEKEE (reference sequence). The CDR3 is made up of 15 amino acids. V lost 2 bases and J 0 bases, leaving 9 bases between the germline ends. Written as DNA, the CDR3 is TGTGCCAGCAGCTTCCGGACTGTAGCCAAAAACATTCAGTACTTC. Translating it yields CASSFRTVAKNIQYF.

This clone was seen a single time. CDR3 nucleotides: TGTGCCAGCAGTTTTGGCAGGGGCCGAGAGACCCAGTACTTC. Encoded protein: CASSFGRGRETQYF. The rearrangement links TRBV27 to TRBJ2-5; a weak D match, TRBD1 (6 bases). The CDR3 is made up of 14 amino acids. The germline CDR1 and CDR2 sequences are MNHEY and SMNVEV (reference sequence). V lost 3 bases and J lost 4, with 12 bases in between.

The J gene is TRBJ2-5, the V gene TRBV6-5; 8 positions match TRBD2. CDR3 length: 14 residues. V lost 2 bases, J lost 6 bases, and 5 bases stayed unmatched. From germline, CDR1 is MNHEY and CDR2 SVGAGI. The CDR3 loop reads CASSYQGGGKTQYF. The CDR3 nucleotides read TGTGCCAGCAGTTACCAGGGCGGGGGGAAGACCCAGTACTTC.